These 15 T cell receptor beta chains originate from one sample sequenced in a study of blood T cell repertoires in COVID-19. Sequencing used immunoSEQ multiplex PCR; TCRdb keeps in-frame clones, though not all of them. The sample has fewer than 300,000 clones, 83% seen once. Sequencing was carried out using peripheral blood. These receptors came from a woman in her fifties or sixties who had recovered from COVID-19.

The chain couples TRBV15 to TRBJ2-2; no firm D call. This CDR3 contains 14 residues. Germline V gene data show CDR1 as LNHNV and CDR2 as YYDKDF (reference sequence). V gave up 5 bases and J gave up 5 bases, with 12 bases separating them. CDR3 coding DNA: TGTGCCACCAGCGAGCCCCCTCGTACCGGGGAGCTGTTTTTT. Translating gives CATSEPPRTGELFF.

The V call is TRBV6-4, the J call TRBJ2-3; TRBD2 aligns across 7 bases. The CDR3 sequence is 15 residues long. Germline V CDR1 and CDR2: MRHNA, SNTAGT. V gave up 4 bases and J gave up 7 bases; unmatched junction bases: 11. The CDR3 DNA reads as TGTGCCAGCAGTGTCCTAGCGGAAGGCCCTCATACGCAGTATTTT. Its translation: CASSVLAEGPHTQYF.

V usage is TRBV4-2 and J usage is TRBJ2-7, with 9 bases matching TRBD1. V lost 3 bases to trimming and J lost 5 bases; unmatched junction nucleotides: 8. The germline V gene encodes CDR1 LGHNA and CDR2 YNFKEQ. The length of the CDR3 is 15 residues. This CDR3 is CASSHAGDRAHEQYF. The CDR3 DNA follows: TGTGCCAGCAGCCACGCTGGGGACAGGGCCCACGAGCAGTACTTC.

This chain links TRBV11-2 with TRBJ2-2; D perhaps matches TRBD1 (5 bases). The CDR3 covers 17 residues. Germline V gene data show CDR1 as SGHAT and CDR2 as FQNNGV. V gave up 0 bases and J gave up 0 bases, with 11 bases separating them. In DNA form, the CDR3 reads TGTGCCAGCAGCTTAGAGCCCCAGGGCGCGAACACCGGGGAGCTGTTTTTT. It encodes CASSLEPQGANTGELFF.

This clone turned up a few times. The chain uses TRBV4-2 and TRBJ2-3; 15 bases align to TRBD2. Germline CDR1 reads LGHNA; CDR2 reads YNFKEQ. The CDR3 runs to 18 residues. Germline trimming cut 6 bases from V and 0 bases from J; bases unmatched to any gene: 7. The CDR3 sequence is CASSLGLAGGSSTDTQYF. The CDR3 nucleotides read TGTGCCAGCAGTCTCGGACTAGCGGGAGGGTCTAGCACAGATACGCAGTATTTT.

The chain is built from TRBV3-1 (or the pseudogene TRBV3-2) and TRBJ2-3; 10 bases agree with TRBD2. J gave up 4 bases and V 4 bases, and 2 bases lay outside the gene matches. There are 14 residues in the CDR3. Germline-derived CDR1 and CDR2 are LGHDT and YNNKEL (reference sequence). CDR3 amino acids: CASSPSGGADTQYF. In DNA, the CDR3 is TGTGCCAGCAGCCCGAGCGGGGGGGCAGATACGCAGTATTTT.

This clone showed up just a few times. The CDR3 sequence: CASSSRSYTF. The CDR3 region has the DNA TGTGCCAGCAGCTCCCGTAGCTACACCTTC. This chain uses TRBV7-3 with TRBJ1-2; D is unclear. CDR1 and CDR2 from the germline V gene are SGHTA and FQGTGA. CDR3 size: 10 residues. Trimming left V 4 bases short and J 9 bases short, with 6 bases between.

The chain carries TRBV7-3 and TRBJ2-3, with 12 bases matching TRBD2. CDR3 length: 16 residues. CDR1 SGHTA and CDR2 FQGTGA come from the germline V gene. V lost 5 bases to trimming and J lost 6 bases; unmatched junction nucleotides: 9. CDR3 sequence (DNA): TGTGCCAGCAGCCTCCGACTAGCGGGAGAGAGGGATACGCAGTATTTT. Its protein is CASSLRLAGERDTQYF.

V is TRBV6-6 and J is TRBJ2-4, with TRBD1 as a possible D gene (5 bases). The V gene lost 7 bases and the J gene lost 5 bases, with 12 bases spanning the gap. This CDR3 comprises 13 residues. Germline-derived CDR1 and CDR2 are MNHNY and SVGAGI (reference sequence). In nucleotides, the CDR3 is TGTGCCAGCACCCTAACGACAGAAAACATTCAGTACTTC. Residues: CASTLTTENIQYF.

The chain links TRBV10-3 to TRBJ2-7; unclear D gene. The length of the CDR3 is 14 residues. Trimming stripped 0 bases from V and 0 bases from J, with 6 bases between. Germline loops: CDR1 ENHRY, CDR2 SYGVKD. CDR3 in DNA: TGTGCCATCAGTGAGTCTGGCTTCTCCTACGAGCAGTACTTC. Protein product: CAISESGFSYEQYF.

The chain combines TRBV3-1 (or the pseudogene TRBV3-2) with TRBJ1-6; TRBD1 aligns across 7 bases. The CDR3 spans 15 residues. Trimming took 6 bases from V and 10 from J; bases not matched to a gene: 12. Germline V CDR1 and CDR2: LGHDT, YNNKEL (reference sequence). The CDR3 here is CASREQGLLGSPLHF. The CDR3 nucleotides read TGTGCCAGCAGGGAACAGGGGCTTCTGGGATCACCCCTCCACTTT.

The chain employs TRBV24-1 and TRBJ2-7; 9 bases align to TRBD1. There are 14 residues in the CDR3. Germline V gives CDR1 KGHDR, CDR2 SFDVKD. J lost 3 bases, V lost 4 bases, and 3 bases had no gene match. CDR3: CATSERDRDYEQYF. DNA for the CDR3: TGTGCCACCAGTGAACGGGACAGGGACTACGAGCAGTACTTC.

V gene TRBV5-1 combines with J gene TRBJ2-6; TRBD1 aligns across 7 bases. The V gene's germline CDR1 is SGHRS and CDR2 YFSETQ. The CDR3 has 16 amino acids. The V segment lost 5 bases and the J segment 2 bases; nucleotides outside the gene matches: 7. The chain's CDR3 is CASSIEGATGANVLTF. CDR3 DNA: TGCGCCAGCAGTATTGAGGGGGCGACTGGGGCCAACGTCCTGACTTTC.

The J gene is TRBJ2-3, the V gene TRBV24-1; 9 bases agree with TRBD2. CDR1 and CDR2 (germline): KGHDR, SFDVKD. The CDR3 loop spans 16 amino acids. V shed 4 bases, J shed 3 bases, and the junction held 7 bases outside the gene matches. This CDR3 reads CATSDPSGEVTDTQYF. CDR3 nucleotides: TGTGCCACCAGTGACCCTAGCGGGGAGGTGACAGATACGCAGTATTTT.

The rearrangement uses TRBV12-3 or TRBV12-4 and TRBJ1-2; D not resolved. The CDR3 is made up of 13 amino acids. V was cut by 6 bases and J by 8 bases, with 16 bases left in between. The CDR3 is CASRGGILRGYTF. The CDR3 region has the DNA TGTGCCAGCAGGGGAGGGATCCTGAGGGGCTACACCTTC.